The clone carrying this T cell receptor (beta chain) occurred a few times. What it recognizes is unknown. The sample is drawn from a study of siplizumab effects on memory and regulatory T cells. Background on the study: Mixed lymphocyte reactions were paired, with siplizumab at roughly 0.95 ug/mL or without drug. General study points: Naive T cells seemed more diverse than memory cells; they also seemed major alloresponse contributors. Mapping to unstimulated subsets was achieved for only a minor fraction of alloreactive clones.

The protocol was immunoSEQ multiplex PCR, while the TCRdb copy is restricted to in-frame clones and leaves out a portion. Of approximately 9,500 clones detected, approximately 40% appear once; the ten largest clones hold about 11%. Trimming left V 2 bases short and J 5 bases short, with 12 bases between. The germline V gene has CDR1 MGHRA and CDR2 YSYEKL. The CDR3 sequence is 14 residues long. The cells of the mixed lymphocyte reaction underwent a roughly six-day coculture at 37°C. This chain uses TRBV4-1 with TRBJ1-1, with D possibly being TRBD1 (5 bases). The TCR was taken from a human donor in good health; the cells came from an allogeneic mixed lymphocyte reaction. The sequenced sample consisted of CFSE-low (dividing) CD8+ T cells sorted from an allogeneic mixed lymphocyte reaction. CDR3 region: CASSQSGLATEAFF. As DNA, the CDR3 is TGCGCCAGCAGCCAATCGGGGCTGGCAACTGAAGCTTTCTTT.